This T cell receptor beta chain was recorded in a study of T cells in tuberculosis. CDR1 is SGHRS, CDR2 YFSETQ, per germline. Trimming took 0 bases from V and 3 from J, leaving 9 bases between them. The CDR3 sequence is 15 residues long. Clones were sequenced by immunoSEQ multiplex PCR, and TCRdb holds only the in-frame ones, with some missing. In the table there are 54,000 or so clones, 81% of which are singletons. Sorting used thawed, overnight-rested PBMC stained with anti-CD3, a viability dye and GMM-loaded CD1B tetramer. CD1B tetramers were loaded with Rhodococcus equi-derived C32 glucose monomycolate.

The chain employs TRBV5-1 and TRBJ2-2; D is unresolved. The receptor's source is an adult woman with latent tuberculosis. Sequenced input: CD1b-GMM tetramer-negative cells sorted from PBMCs. CDR3 sequence (DNA): TGCGCCAGCAGCTTGGGGTTAAGCGACACCGGGGAGCTGTTTTTT. Its translation is CASSLGLSDTGELFF. The variable domain in full, completed from reference TRBV5-1 and TRBJ2-2, reads KAGVTQTPRYLIKTRGQQVTLSCSPISGHRSVSWYQQTPGQGLQFLFEYFSETQRNKGNFPGRFSGRQFSNSRSEMNVSTLELGDSALYLCASSLGLSDTGELFFGEGSRLTVL.